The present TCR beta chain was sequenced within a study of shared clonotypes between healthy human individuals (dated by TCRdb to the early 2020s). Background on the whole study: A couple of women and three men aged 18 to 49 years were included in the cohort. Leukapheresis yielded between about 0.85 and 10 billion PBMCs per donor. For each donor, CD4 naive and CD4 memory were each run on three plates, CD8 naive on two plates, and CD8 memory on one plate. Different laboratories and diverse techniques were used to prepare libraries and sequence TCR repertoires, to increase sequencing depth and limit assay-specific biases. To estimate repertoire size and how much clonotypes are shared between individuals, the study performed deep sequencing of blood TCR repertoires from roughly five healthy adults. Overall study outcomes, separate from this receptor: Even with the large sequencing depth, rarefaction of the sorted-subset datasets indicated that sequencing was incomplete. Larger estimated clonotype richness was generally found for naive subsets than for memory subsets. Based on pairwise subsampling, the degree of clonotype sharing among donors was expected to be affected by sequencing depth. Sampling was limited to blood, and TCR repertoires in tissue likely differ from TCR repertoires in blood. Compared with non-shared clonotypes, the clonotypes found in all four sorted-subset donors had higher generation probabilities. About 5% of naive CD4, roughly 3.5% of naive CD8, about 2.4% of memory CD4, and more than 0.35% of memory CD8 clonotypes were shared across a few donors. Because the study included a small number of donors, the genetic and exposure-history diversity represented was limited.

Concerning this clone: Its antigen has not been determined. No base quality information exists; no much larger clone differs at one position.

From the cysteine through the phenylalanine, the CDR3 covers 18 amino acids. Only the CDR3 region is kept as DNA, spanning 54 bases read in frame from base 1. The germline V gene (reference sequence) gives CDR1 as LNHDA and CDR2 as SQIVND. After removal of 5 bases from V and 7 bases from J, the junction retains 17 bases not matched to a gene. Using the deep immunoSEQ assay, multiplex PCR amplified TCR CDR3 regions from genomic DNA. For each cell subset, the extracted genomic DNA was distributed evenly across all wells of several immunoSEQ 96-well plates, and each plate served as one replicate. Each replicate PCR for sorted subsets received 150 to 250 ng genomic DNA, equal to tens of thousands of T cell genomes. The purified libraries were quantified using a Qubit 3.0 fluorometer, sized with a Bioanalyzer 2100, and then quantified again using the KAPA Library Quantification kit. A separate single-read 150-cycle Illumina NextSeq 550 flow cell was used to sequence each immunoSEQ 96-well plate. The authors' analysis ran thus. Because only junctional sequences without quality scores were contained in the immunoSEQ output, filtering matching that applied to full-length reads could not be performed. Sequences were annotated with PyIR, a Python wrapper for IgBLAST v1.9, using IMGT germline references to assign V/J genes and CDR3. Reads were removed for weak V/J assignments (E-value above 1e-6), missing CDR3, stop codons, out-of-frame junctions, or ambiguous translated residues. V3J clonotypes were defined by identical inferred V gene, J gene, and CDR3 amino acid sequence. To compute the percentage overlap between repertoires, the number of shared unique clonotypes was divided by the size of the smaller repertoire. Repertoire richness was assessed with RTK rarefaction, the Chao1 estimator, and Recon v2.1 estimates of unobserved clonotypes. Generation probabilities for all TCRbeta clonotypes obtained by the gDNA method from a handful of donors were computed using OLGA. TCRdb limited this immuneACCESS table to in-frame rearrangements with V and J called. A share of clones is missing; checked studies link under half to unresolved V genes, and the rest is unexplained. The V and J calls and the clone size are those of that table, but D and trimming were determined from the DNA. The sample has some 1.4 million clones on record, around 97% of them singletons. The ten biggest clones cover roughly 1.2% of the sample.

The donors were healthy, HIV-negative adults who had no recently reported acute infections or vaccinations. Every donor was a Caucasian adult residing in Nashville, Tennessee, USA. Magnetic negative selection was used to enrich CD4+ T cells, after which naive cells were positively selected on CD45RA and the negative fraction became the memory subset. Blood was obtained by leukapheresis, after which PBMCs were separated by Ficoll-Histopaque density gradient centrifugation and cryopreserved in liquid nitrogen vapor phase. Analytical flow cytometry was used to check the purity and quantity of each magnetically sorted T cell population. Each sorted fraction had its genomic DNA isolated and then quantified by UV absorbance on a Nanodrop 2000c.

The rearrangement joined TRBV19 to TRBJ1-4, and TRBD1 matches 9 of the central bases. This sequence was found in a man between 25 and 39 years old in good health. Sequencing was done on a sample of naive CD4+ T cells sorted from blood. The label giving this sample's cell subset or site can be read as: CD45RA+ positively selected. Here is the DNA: TGTGCCAGTAGTCCGACCGGGACAGGGAGTCTCGGAAGTGAAAAACTGTTTTTT. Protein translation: CASSPTGTGSLGSEKLFF.